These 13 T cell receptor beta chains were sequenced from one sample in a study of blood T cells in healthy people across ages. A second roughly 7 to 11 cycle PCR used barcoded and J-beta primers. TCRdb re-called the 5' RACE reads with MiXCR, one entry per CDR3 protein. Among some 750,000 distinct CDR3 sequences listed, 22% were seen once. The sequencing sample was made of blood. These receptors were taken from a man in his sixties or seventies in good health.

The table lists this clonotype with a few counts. In DNA form, the CDR3 reads TGTGCCAGCAGCTTAGTCGGCGGAGACTATGGCTACACCTTC. Protein product: CASSLVGGDYGYTF. The rearrangement links TRBV7-2 to TRBJ1-2, with no clear D. V lost 1 base and J 3 bases, leaving 9 bases between the germline ends. CDR1 and CDR2 from the germline V gene are SGHTA and FQGNSA. This CDR3 is built from 14 residues. The whole variable domain, remainder taken from reference TRBV7-2 and TRBJ1-2, is GAGVSQSPSNKVTEKGKDVELRCDPISGHTALYWYRQSLGQGLEFLIYFQGNSAPDKSGLPSDRFSAERTGGSVSTLTIQRTQQEDSAVYLCASSLVGGDYGYTFGSGTRLTVV.

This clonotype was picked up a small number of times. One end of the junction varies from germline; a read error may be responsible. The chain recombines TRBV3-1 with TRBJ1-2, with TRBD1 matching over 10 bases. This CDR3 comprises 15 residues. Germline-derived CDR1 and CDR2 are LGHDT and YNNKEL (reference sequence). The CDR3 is CASGRTGTGVAGYAF. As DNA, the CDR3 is TGTGCCAGCGGCCGGACCGGGACAGGGGTGGCTGGCTACGCCTTC. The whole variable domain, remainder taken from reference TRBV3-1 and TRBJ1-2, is DTAVSQTPKYLVTQMGNDKSIKCEQNLGHDTMYWYKQDSKKFLKIMFSYNNKELIINETVPNRFSPKSPDKAHLNLHINSLELGDSAVYFCASGRTGTGVAGYAFGSGTRLTVV.

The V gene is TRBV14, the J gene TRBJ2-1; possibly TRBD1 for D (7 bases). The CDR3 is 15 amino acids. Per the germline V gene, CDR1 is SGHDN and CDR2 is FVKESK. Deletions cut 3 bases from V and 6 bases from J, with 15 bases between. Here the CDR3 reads CASSQLHRGGNEQFF. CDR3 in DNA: TGTGCCAGCAGCCAGCTTCACAGGGGAGGCAATGAGCAGTTCTTC.

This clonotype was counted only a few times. CDR3 residues: CSARDNLGQHSPLHF. The CDR3 coding sequence is TGCAGTGCTAGAGATAATCTGGGACAGCATTCACCCCTCCACTTT. This chain links TRBV20-1 with TRBJ1-6; 7 bases match TRBD1. From germline, CDR1 is DFQATT and CDR2 SNEGSKA (reference sequence). V dropped 0 bases and J dropped 8; count of bases not matched to a gene: 7. This CDR3 has 15 residues.

The CDR3 DNA is TGTGCCAGCAGCTCGGGACAGGGGAACTACGAGCAGTACTTC. It codes for CASSSGQGNYEQYF. This chain connects TRBV21-1 to TRBJ2-1; the DNA was not compared with TRBD1, the D call given in the table. Near its end, the DNA agrees better with TRBJ2-7, so the J call may be wrong. TRBV21-1 is a listed pseudogene. The CDR3 loop spans 14 amino acids.

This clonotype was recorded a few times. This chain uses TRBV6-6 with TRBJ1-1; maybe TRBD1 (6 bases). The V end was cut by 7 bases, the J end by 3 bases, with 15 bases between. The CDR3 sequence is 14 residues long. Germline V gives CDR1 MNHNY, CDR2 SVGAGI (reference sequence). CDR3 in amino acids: CASTIRTGHTEAFF. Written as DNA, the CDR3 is TGTGCCAGCACAATCCGTACAGGGCACACTGAAGCTTTCTTT.

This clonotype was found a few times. The CDR3 nucleotides are TGTGCCAGTTCCCCGTCCTTCCCGGTCACAGATACGCAGTATTTT. It codes for CASSPSFPVTDTQYF. This chain links TRBV18 with TRBJ2-3; D is uncertain. Trimming stripped 9 bases from V and 2 bases from J, with 18 bases between. Germline CDR1 is KGHSH and CDR2 is LQKENI. The CDR3 sequence is 15 residues long.

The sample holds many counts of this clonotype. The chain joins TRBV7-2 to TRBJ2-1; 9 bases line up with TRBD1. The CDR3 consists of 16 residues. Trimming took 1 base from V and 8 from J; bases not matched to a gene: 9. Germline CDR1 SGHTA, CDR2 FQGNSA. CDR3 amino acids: CASSLVPGQGSDEQFF. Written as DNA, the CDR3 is TGTGCCAGCAGCTTAGTTCCGGGACAGGGTTCGGATGAGCAGTTCTTC. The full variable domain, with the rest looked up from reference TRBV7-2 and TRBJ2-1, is GAGVSQSPSNKVTEKGKDVELRCDPISGHTALYWYRQSLGQGLEFLIYFQGNSAPDKSGLPSDRFSAERTGGSVSTLTIQRTQQEDSAVYLCASSLVPGQGSDEQFFGPGTRLTVL.

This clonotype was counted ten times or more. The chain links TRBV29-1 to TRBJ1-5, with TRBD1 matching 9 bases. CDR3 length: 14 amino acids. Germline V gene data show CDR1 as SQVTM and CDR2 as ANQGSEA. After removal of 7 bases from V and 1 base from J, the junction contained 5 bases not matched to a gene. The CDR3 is CSASTGGSNQPQHF. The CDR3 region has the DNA TGCAGCGCCTCGACAGGGGGGAGCAATCAGCCCCAGCATTTT.

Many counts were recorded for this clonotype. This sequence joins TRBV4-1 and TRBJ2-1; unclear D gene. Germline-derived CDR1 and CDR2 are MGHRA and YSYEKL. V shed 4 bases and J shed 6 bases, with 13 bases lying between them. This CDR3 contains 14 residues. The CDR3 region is CASSPGLLGNEQFF. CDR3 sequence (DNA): TGCGCCAGCAGCCCAGGCCTACTGGGCAATGAGCAGTTCTTC.

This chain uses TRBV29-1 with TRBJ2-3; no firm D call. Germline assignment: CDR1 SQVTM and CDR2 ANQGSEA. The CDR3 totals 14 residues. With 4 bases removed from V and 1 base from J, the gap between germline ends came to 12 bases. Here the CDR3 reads CSVVKLSGTDTQYF. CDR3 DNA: TGCAGCGTTGTTAAACTCAGCGGCACAGATACGCAGTATTTT.

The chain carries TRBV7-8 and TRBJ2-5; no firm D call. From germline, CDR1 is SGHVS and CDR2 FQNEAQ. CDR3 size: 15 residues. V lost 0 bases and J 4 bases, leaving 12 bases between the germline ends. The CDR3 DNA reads TGTGCCAGCAGCTTAGCTTGGTCGTGGCGAGAGACCCAGTACTTC. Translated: CASSLAWSWRETQYF.

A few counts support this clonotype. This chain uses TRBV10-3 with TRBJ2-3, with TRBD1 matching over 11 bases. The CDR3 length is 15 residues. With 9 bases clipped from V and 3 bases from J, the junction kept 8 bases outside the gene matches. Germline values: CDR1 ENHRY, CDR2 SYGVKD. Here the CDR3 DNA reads TGTGCCATTGGTCCTCGGGACAGGGGGACAGATACGCAGTATTTT. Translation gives CAIGPRDRGTDTQYF.